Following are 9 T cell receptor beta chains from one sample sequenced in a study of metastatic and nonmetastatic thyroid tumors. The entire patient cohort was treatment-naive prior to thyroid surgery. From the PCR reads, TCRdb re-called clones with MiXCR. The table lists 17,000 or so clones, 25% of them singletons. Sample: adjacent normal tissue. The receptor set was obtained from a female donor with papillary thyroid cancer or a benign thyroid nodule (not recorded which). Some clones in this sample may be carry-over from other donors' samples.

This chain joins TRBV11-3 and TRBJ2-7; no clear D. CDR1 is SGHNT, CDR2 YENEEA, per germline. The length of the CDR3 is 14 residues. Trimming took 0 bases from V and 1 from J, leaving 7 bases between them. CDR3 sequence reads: CASSLDGYSYEQYF. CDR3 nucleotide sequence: TGTGCCAGCAGCTTAGATGGCTATTCCTACGAGCAGTACTTC.

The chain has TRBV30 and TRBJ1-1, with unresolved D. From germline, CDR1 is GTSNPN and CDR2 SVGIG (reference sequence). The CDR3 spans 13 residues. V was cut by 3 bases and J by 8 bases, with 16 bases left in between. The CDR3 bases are TGTGCCTGGAGCCTAGTTCGTCTCGGAGAAGCTTTCTTT. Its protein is CAWSLVRLGEAFF.

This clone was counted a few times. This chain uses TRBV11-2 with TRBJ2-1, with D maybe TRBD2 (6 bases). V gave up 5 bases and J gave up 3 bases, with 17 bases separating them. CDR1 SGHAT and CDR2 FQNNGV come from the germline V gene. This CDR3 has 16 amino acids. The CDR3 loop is CASSVVSGTHYNEQFF. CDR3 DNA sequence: TGTGCCAGCAGCGTGGTATCCGGGACTCACTACAATGAGCAGTTCTTC. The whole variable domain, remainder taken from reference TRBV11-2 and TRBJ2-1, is EAGVAQSPRYKIIEKRQSVAFWCNPISGHATLYWYQQILGQGPKLLIQFQNNGVVDDSQLPKDRFSAERLKGVDSTLKIQPAKLEDSAVYLCASSVVSGTHYNEQFFGPGTRLTVL.

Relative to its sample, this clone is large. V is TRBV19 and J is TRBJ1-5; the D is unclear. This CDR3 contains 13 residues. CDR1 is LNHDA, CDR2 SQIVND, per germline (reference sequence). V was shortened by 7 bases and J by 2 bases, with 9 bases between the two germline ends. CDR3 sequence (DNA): TGTGCCAGTAATAAGGTAGGCAATCAGCCCCAGCATTTT. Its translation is CASNKVGNQPQHF.

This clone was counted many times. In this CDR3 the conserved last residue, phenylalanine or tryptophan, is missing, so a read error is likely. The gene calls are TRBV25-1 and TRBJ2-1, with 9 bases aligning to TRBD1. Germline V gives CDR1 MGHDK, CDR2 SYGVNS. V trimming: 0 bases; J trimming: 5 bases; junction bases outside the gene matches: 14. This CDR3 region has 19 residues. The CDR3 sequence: CASSEYNWLGQGTNNEQFV. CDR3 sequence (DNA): TGTGCCAGCAGTGAATATAATTGGCTCGGACAGGGGACAAACAATGAGCAGTTCGTC.

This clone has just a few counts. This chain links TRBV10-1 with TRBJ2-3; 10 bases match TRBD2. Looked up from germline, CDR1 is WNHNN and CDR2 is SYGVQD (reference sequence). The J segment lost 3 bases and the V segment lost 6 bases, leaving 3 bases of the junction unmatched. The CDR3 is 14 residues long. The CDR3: CASRVAGGTDTQYF. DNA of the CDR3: TGCGCCAGCAGGGTAGCGGGAGGTACAGATACGCAGTATTTT.

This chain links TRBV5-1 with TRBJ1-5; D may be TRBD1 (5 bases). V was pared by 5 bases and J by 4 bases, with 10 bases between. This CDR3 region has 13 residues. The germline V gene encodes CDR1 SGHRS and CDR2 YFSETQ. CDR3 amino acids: CASRQGDNQPQHF. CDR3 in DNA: TGCGCCAGCAGACAAGGGGATAATCAGCCCCAGCATTTT.

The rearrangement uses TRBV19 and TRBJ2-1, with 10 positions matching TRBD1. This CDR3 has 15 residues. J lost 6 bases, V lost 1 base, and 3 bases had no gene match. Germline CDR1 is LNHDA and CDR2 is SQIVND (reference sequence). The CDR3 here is CASSIAGTGVNEQFF. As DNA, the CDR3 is TGTGCCAGTAGTATAGCAGGGACAGGGGTCAATGAGCAGTTCTTC.

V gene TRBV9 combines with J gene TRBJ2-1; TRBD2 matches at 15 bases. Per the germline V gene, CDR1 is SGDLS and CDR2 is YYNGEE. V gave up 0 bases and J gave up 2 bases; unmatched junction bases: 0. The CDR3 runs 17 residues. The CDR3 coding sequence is TGTGCCAGCAGCGTAGGGACTAGCGGGGGGGCCTACAATGAGCAGTTCTTC. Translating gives CASSVGTSGGAYNEQFF.